This T cell receptor beta chain was identified in a study of T cells after somatic rescue of genetic block. Sequencing used immunoSEQ multiplex PCR; TCRdb keeps in-frame clones, though not all of them. The table lists 110,000 or so clones, 85% to 95% of them singletons. The J segment lost 1 base and the V segment lost 8 bases, leaving 2 bases of the junction unmatched. From germline, CDR1 is MDHEN and CDR2 SYDVKM. This CDR3 contains 13 residues. The sequenced sample consisted of peripheral blood mononuclear cells (PBMCs). V is TRBV28 and J is TRBJ2-1; 7 bases match TRBD1. The sequence was collected from a woman aged 18-35 years. As DNA, the CDR3 is TGTGCCAGCTTGGGACAGTCCTACAATGAGCAGTTCTTC. This sequence encodes CASLGQSYNEQFF.